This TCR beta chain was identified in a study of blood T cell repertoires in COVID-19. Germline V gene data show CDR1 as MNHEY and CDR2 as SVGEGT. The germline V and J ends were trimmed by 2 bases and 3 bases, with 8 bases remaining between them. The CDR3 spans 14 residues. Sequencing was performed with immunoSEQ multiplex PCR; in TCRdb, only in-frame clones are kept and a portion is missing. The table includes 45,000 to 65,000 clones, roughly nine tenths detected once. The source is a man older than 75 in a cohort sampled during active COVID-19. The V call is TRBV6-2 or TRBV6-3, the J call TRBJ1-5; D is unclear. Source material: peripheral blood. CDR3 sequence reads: CASSYTGNNQPQHF. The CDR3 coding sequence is TGTGCCAGCAGTTACACGGGGAACAATCAGCCCCAGCATTTT.